This T cell receptor (beta chain) originates from a study of T cell responses to AZD1222 COVID-19 vaccine. This CDR3 is built from 20 residues. In germline, CDR1 is MDHEN, CDR2 SYDVKM. V shed 5 bases, J shed 6 bases, and the junction held 22 bases outside the gene matches. TCRdb's table, derived via immunoSEQ multiplex PCR, lists solely in-frame clones and lacks some. The sample carries about 160,000 clones, roughly 90% recorded once. The sequencing used peripheral blood, collected on day 0 of AZD1222 vaccination. The gene calls are TRBV28 and TRBJ1-4, with TRBD1 matching 9 bases. This receptor was identified in an adult in good health. CDR3 amino acids: CASSQQFMQLSWTGDEKLFF. Here the CDR3 DNA reads TGTGCCAGCAGTCAGCAGTTTATGCAGTTATCTTGGACAGGGGATGAAAAACTGTTTTTT.